Presented here are 29 T cell receptor beta chains from one specimen sequenced in a study of blood T cells in healthy people across ages. A sample-barcoded 5' primer and a J-beta primer mix were used in a second PCR of about 7 to 12 cycles. TCRdb independently ran MiXCR on the 5' RACE reads; one entry per CDR3 protein. The repertoire consists of approximately 690,000 distinct CDR3 sequences, with roughly 50% occurring once and the leading ten covering 30% to 40%. The sequenced sample was blood. The receptors derive from a man in his 60s in good health.

With respect to this clonotype: This may arise from a read error, as a much more abundant clone is one base away. The gene calls are TRBV6-5 and TRBJ1-2, with unresolved D. The CDR3 runs to 12 residues. The V end was cut by 6 bases, the J end by 10 bases, with 15 bases between. Looked up from germline, CDR1 is MNHEY and CDR2 is SVGAGI. CDR3 loop: CASSRGMGDYTF. The DNA of the CDR3 is TGTGCCAGCAGCCGAGGGATGGGTGACTACACCTTC.

This clonotype was counted a single time. This chain uses TRBV6-5 with TRBJ1-1; a possible D gene is TRBD1 (5 bases). Per germline, CDR1 MNHEY and CDR2 SVGAGI. CDR3 length equals 13 residues. V was cut by 8 bases and J by 9 bases, with 19 bases left in between. DNA for the CDR3: TGTGCCAGCCGGACCGGGACGGAAAACAAAGCTTTCTTT. This translates into CASRTGTENKAFF.

This clonotype was detected only a few times. V usage is TRBV7-2 and J usage is TRBJ2-5; D perhaps matches TRBD1 (6 bases). The germline CDR1 and CDR2 sequences are SGHTA and FQGNSA. Trimming shortened V by 1 base and J by 5 bases, and 11 bases separated the two germline ends. The CDR3 is 14 amino acids. This chain's CDR3 is CASSLGRGMETQYF. The CDR3 coding sequence is TGTGCCAGCAGCTTAGGTAGGGGGATGGAGACCCAGTACTTC.

The chain couples TRBV20-1 to TRBJ1-1; TRBD1 matches 7 bases. CDR1 DFQATT and CDR2 SNEGSKA come from the germline V gene (reference sequence). The CDR3 consists of 12 residues. CDR3 sequence reads: CRADRALNEAFF. For the CDR3, the DNA is TGCAGGGCCGACAGGGCTTTAAATGAAGCTTTCTTT.

V usage is TRBV4-2 and J usage is TRBJ1-4, with TRBD1 as a possible D gene (6 bases). In germline, CDR1 is LGHNA, CDR2 YNFKEQ. The CDR3 sequence is 14 residues long. V was shortened by 4 bases and J by 8 bases, with 14 bases between the two germline ends. The CDR3 DNA is TGTGCCAGCAGCCTAGGGGGATCGACCGAAAAACTGTTTTTT. Translated: CASSLGGSTEKLFF.

This chain uses TRBV6-5 with TRBJ2-1, with TRBD1 matching over 7 bases. V was pared by 6 bases and J by 0 bases, with 8 bases of the junction left unmatched. Germline V CDR1 and CDR2: MNHEY, SVGAGI. The CDR3 totals 16 residues. CDR3 amino acids: CASRSTGTASYNEQFF. In nucleotides, the CDR3 is TGTGCCAGCAGGTCTACCGGGACAGCCTCCTACAATGAGCAGTTCTTC.

In this sample, this clonotype turned up once. The chain combines TRBV20-1 with TRBJ2-3; D not resolved. In germline, CDR1 is DFQATT, CDR2 SNEGSKA (reference sequence). V was pared by 6 bases and J by 0 bases, with 19 bases between. This CDR3 has 16 amino acids. CDR3 nucleotide sequence: TGCAGTGCCAGGAAAGGCCCCGGAGTTAGCACAGATACGCAGTATTTT. Amino acid sequence: CSARKGPGVSTDTQYF.

V is TRBV12-3 or TRBV12-4 and J is TRBJ1-1; tentatively, D is TRBD1 (6 bases). V was shortened by 5 bases and J by 6 bases, with 13 bases between the two germline ends. The CDR3 spans 13 residues. The CDR3 is CASSNPGQPEAFF. The CDR3 coding sequence is TGTGCCAGCAGTAACCCCGGACAGCCTGAAGCTTTCTTT.

The genes are TRBV12-3 or TRBV12-4 and TRBJ2-3; 9 nucleotides align to TRBD2. The CDR3 loop spans 16 amino acids. Trimming cost V 6 bases and J 3 bases; bases outside gene matches: 10. CDR3 bases: TGTGCCAGCAGCAAGCGGGGGGCCCTGGGGACAGATACGCAGTATTTT. Encoded protein: CASSKRGALGTDTQYF.

This chain connects TRBV2 to TRBJ2-5, with D hard to call. This CDR3 region has 12 residues. V lost 8 bases, J lost 4 bases, and 11 bases lay in between. Germline V gives CDR1 SNHLY, CDR2 FYNNEI. Written as DNA, the CDR3 is TGTGCCAGCGGGGTTGGGGTAGAGACCCAGTACTTC. Encoded protein: CASGVGVETQYF.

This clonotype was observed a handful of times. J is TRBJ2-4 and V is TRBV28, with TRBD1 identical over 7 bases. The J call is uncertain, as TRBJ2-5 better fits the DNA end. The germline gives CDR1 MDHEN, CDR2 SYDVKM. The CDR3 covers 14 residues. CDR3 sequence (DNA): TGTGCCAGCAGCGGGGCAGGGGGTGAAGAGACCCAGTACTTC. It encodes CASSGAGGEETQYF.

The chain's CDR3 is CASSLGSLRGRGETQYF. CDR3 nucleotide sequence: TGTGCCAGCAGCTTAGGGTCTTTGCGGGGGCGGGGAGAGACCCAGTACTTC. The V gene is TRBV11-2, the J gene TRBJ2-5; D is possibly TRBD2 (7 bases). Germline CDR1 SGHAT, CDR2 FQNNGV. CDR3 size: 17 residues. Trimming removed 1 base at V and 4 bases at J, with 19 bases between. Filled out from reference TRBV11-2 and TRBJ2-5, the complete variable domain reads EAGVAQSPRYKIIEKRQSVAFWCNPISGHATLYWYQQILGQGPKLLIQFQNNGVVDDSQLPKDRFSAERLKGVDSTLKIQPAKLEDSAVYLCASSLGSLRGRGETQYFGPGTRLLVL.

The rearrangement uses TRBV20-1 and TRBJ1-4, with D hard to call. The V end lost 0 bases, the J end lost 8 bases, and 10 bases lay between the germline ends. The germline gives CDR1 DFQATT, CDR2 SNEGSKA (reference sequence). This CDR3 has 13 residues. CDR3 DNA sequence: TGCAGTGCTAGAGATCAGGCAACGGAAAAACTGTTTTTT. This codes for CSARDQATEKLFF.

V is TRBV7-2 and J is TRBJ1-5, with a tentative D call TRBD1 (5 bases). Trimming removed 1 base at V and 7 bases at J, with 17 bases between. The CDR3 is 16 residues long. CDR1 and CDR2 from the germline V gene are SGHTA and FQGNSA. In DNA form, the CDR3 reads TGTGCCAGCAGCTTAGTAGAGGGGAGGGGACGGCAGCCCCAGCATTTT. It is translated as CASSLVEGRGRQPQHF. The complete variable domain, with remaining parts taken from reference TRBV7-2 and TRBJ1-5, reads GAGVSQSPSNKVTEKGKDVELRCDPISGHTALYWYRQSLGQGLEFLIYFQGNSAPDKSGLPSDRFSAERTGGSVSTLTIQRTQQEDSAVYLCASSLVEGRGRQPQHFGDGTRLSIL.

The chain couples TRBV2 to TRBJ2-1; 8 bases fit TRBD1. CDR1 is SNHLY, CDR2 FYNNEI, per germline. The CDR3 is made up of 15 amino acids. The V and J ends lost 4 bases and 6 bases, in that order; junction bases with no gene match: 8. The CDR3 is CASSVGQGRSNEQFF. The CDR3 coding sequence is TGTGCCAGCAGTGTTGGACAGGGAAGATCCAATGAGCAGTTCTTC.

As concerns this clonotype: A much larger clone lies a single base off, so this may be a read error. The chain has TRBV3-1 and TRBJ2-3; the D is unclear. V lost 5 bases and J 2 bases, leaving 11 bases between the germline ends. CDR3 size: 14 residues. Per germline, CDR1 LGHDT and CDR2 YNNKEL (reference sequence). The CDR3 coding sequence is TGTGCCAGCAGCGTAGGCAGATACACAGATACGCAGTATTTT. Translated, it gives CASSVGRYTDTQYF.

The V and J genes are TRBV12-3 or TRBV12-4 and TRBJ2-7; D perhaps matches TRBD1 (6 bases). V was trimmed by 7 bases and J by 1 base, leaving 11 bases between them. There are 13 residues in the CDR3. CDR3 sequence reads: CASTLQGSYEQYF. CDR3 sequence (DNA): TGTGCCAGCACCCTACAGGGTTCCTACGAGCAGTACTTC.

The CDR3 DNA sequence: TGTGCCAGCAGCTCGGACGCGTTGAACACTGAAGCTTTCTTT. This gives the protein CASSSDALNTEAFF. The chain uses TRBV12-3 or TRBV12-4 and TRBJ1-1; no definite D call. The V end lost 6 bases, the J end lost 0 bases, and 11 bases lay between the germline ends. The CDR3 is 14 amino acids.

In regard to this clonotype: One base away lies a much larger clone, so this may be a sequencing read error. Written as DNA, the CDR3 is TGTGCCTGCAGTTTGGGACAGCTCCCCTATGGCTACACCTTC. Translated: CACSLGQLPYGYTF. J is TRBJ1-2 and V is TRBV6-2 or TRBV6-3; 7 bases fit TRBD1. CDR3 length: 14 amino acids. CDR1 MNHEY and CDR2 SVGEGT come from the germline V gene.

The table lists this clonotype with a few counts. This sequence joins TRBV11-2 and TRBJ2-3; 7 bases match TRBD2. The J segment lost 2 bases and the V segment lost 3 bases, leaving 5 bases of the junction unmatched. The CDR3 loop spans 15 amino acids. Germline CDR1 reads SGHAT; CDR2 reads FQNNGV. In DNA form, the CDR3 reads TGTGCCAGCAGCTTTCGGGGGGTAAACACAGATACGCAGTATTTT. Protein sequence: CASSFRGVNTDTQYF.

This clonotype was observed a few times. This chain connects TRBV7-6 to TRBJ1-1; D remains unclear. The CDR3 sequence is 15 residues long. Per the germline V gene, CDR1 is SGHVS and CDR2 is FNYEAQ. Trimming removed 2 bases from V and 4 bases from J, with 14 bases in between. CDR3 amino acids: CASSLNPDLSTEAFF. In nucleotides, the CDR3 is TGTGCCAGCAGCTTAAACCCGGACTTAAGCACTGAAGCTTTCTTT.

The chain combines TRBV20-1 with TRBJ2-4; 11 positions match TRBD2. The J call could be wrong; TRBJ2-5 is a better fit for the DNA end. The CDR3 totals 15 residues. CDR1 is DFQATT and CDR2 is SNEGSKA in the germline V gene (reference sequence). The CDR3 is CSATPSGGPQETQYF. DNA of the CDR3: TGCAGTGCAACCCCTAGCGGGGGGCCCCAAGAGACCCAGTACTTC.

This clonotype was recorded a few times. A much larger clone is a single base away; this may be a read error. This chain links TRBV7-9 with TRBJ2-7, with D unresolved. The germline gives CDR1 SEHNR, CDR2 FQNEAQ (reference sequence). V lost 3 bases to trimming and J lost 7 bases, with 7 bases between them. The CDR3 contains 11 residues. The CDR3 reads CASSFIDEQYF. CDR3 DNA sequence: TGTGCCAGCAGCTTTATCGATGAGCAGTACTTC.

The V call is TRBV2, the J call TRBJ2-1; TRBD1 aligns across 7 bases. J lost 1 base, V lost 7 bases, and 4 bases had no gene match. Germline CDR1 is SNHLY and CDR2 is FYNNEI. This CDR3 comprises 14 residues. For the CDR3, the DNA is TGTGCCAGCATGAGGGGGCGTTCCTACAATGAGCAGTTCTTC. It codes for CASMRGRSYNEQFF. The full variable domain, with the rest looked up from reference TRBV2 and TRBJ2-1, is EPEVTQTPSHQVTQMGQEVILRCVPISNHLYFYWYRQILGQKVEFLVSFYNNEISEKSEIFDDQFSVERPDGSNFTLKIRSTKLEDSAMYFCASMRGRSYNEQFFGPGTRLTVL.

The chain links TRBV5-5 to TRBJ2-1, with 7 bases lining up with TRBD1. The CDR3 runs 13 residues. The V and J ends lost 1 base and 6 bases, in that order; junction bases with no gene match: 1. Germline CDR1 and CDR2: SGHKS and YYEKEE (reference sequence). The CDR3 region is CASSLHRGNEQFF. In nucleotides, the CDR3 is TGTGCCAGCAGCTTGCACAGGGGCAATGAGCAGTTCTTC.

V and J are TRBV20-1 and TRBJ2-5, with 9 bases that match TRBD2. There are 14 residues in the CDR3. Germline CDR1 and CDR2: DFQATT and SNEGSKA (reference sequence). With 5 bases clipped from V and 2 bases from J, the junction kept 6 bases outside the gene matches. CDR3 in DNA: TGCAGTGCTGCGTTTGCGGGGGGGCAAGAGACCCAGTACTTC. This translates into CSAAFAGGQETQYF.

Only a few counts were recorded for this clonotype. The V gene is TRBV7-2, the J gene TRBJ2-1; either TRBD1 or TRBD2 may fit D (5 bases each). Trimming cost V 4 bases and J 7 bases, with 14 bases left between them. The CDR3 is 14 residues long. Germline assignment: CDR1 SGHTA and CDR2 FQGNSA. The CDR3 DNA reads as TGTGCCAGCAGCTCCCCTCGGGACGTGAATGAGCAGTTCTTC. It translates to CASSSPRDVNEQFF.

This chain links TRBV9 with TRBJ1-6, with a possible D match to TRBD1 (6 bases). V dropped 4 bases and J dropped 0 bases, with 20 bases sitting between them. Germline lookup yields CDR1 SGDLS and CDR2 YYNGEE. This CDR3 region has 19 residues. The CDR3 spells CASSQTLGGASSYNSPLHF. CDR3 DNA sequence: TGTGCCAGCAGCCAAACCCTGGGGGGGGCAAGCTCCTATAATTCACCCCTCCACTTT.

The chain combines TRBV20-1 with TRBJ2-1; TRBD1 agrees at 11 bases. The V and J ends lost 5 bases and 13 bases, in that order; junction bases with no gene match: 7. The CDR3 loop spans 12 amino acids. Germline CDR1 reads DFQATT; CDR2 reads SNEGSKA (reference sequence). CDR3 residues: CSARTGGATQFF. The DNA of the CDR3 is TGCAGTGCTCGGACAGGGGGCGCGACCCAGTTCTTC.